This T cell receptor beta chain emerged from a study of shared clonotypes between healthy human individuals. Study findings and constraints: Clonotypes shared by all four sorted-subset donors had higher generation probabilities than non-shared clonotypes. In this cohort, only blood was sampled, and tissue repertoires likely differ.

Details on this clone: Its specificity is unknown.

The ends lost 4 bases at V and 3 bases at J; junction bases unmatched: 6. The CDR3 extends over 14 amino acids. Germline values: CDR1 MNHNS, CDR2 SASEGT. The genomic DNA of each subset was split evenly across several immunoSEQ plates. The protocol was immunoSEQ multiplex PCR, while the TCRdb copy is restricted to in-frame clones and leaves out a portion. The data show under 650,000 clones, 95% to 97% seen once. Input material: naive CD4+ T cells sorted from blood. The subset was: CD45RA+ positively selected. This clonotype originated in a young woman in good health. The V and J genes are TRBV6-1 and TRBJ2-7; 7 bases are shared with TRBD2. CDR3 sequence reads: CASSVGLGGYEQYF. As DNA, the CDR3 is TGTGCCAGCAGTGTCGGACTAGGAGGCTACGAGCAGTACTTC.